This record covers a single T cell receptor (beta chain). The sample comes from a study of response to subunit inactivated influenza vaccine. TCRdb used MiXCR to reprocess the RT-PCR reads, holding one entry per CDR3 protein. The table has 180,000 or so distinct CDR3 sequences, about 12% seen once. In addition, the sample was reused for a study of T cells expressing NK-cell markers. That paper notes: Making the TCR beta cDNA relied on 5'RACE template switching with UMIs. It was sorted CD3+CD56-NKG2C+, CD3+CD56+NKG2C- and CD3+CD56+NKG2C+ T cells that provided the TCR beta repertoires. One of the eight sequenced donors was seronegative, whereas the other seven were HCMV-seropositive.

The clonotype comes from a man in his fifties who received an inactivated influenza vaccine. The sequencing used CD8+ T cells sorted from PBMCs, collected 11 to 12 days after vaccination.

The CDR3: CASRDYSTDTQYF. For the CDR3, the DNA is TGTGCCAGCCGGGACTACAGCACAGATACGCAGTATTTT. The chain uses TRBV2 and TRBJ2-3; 7 bases align to TRBD2. Per germline, CDR1 SNHLY and CDR2 FYNNEI. With 8 bases clipped from V and 0 bases from J, the junction kept 2 bases outside the gene matches. This CDR3 is built from 13 residues.